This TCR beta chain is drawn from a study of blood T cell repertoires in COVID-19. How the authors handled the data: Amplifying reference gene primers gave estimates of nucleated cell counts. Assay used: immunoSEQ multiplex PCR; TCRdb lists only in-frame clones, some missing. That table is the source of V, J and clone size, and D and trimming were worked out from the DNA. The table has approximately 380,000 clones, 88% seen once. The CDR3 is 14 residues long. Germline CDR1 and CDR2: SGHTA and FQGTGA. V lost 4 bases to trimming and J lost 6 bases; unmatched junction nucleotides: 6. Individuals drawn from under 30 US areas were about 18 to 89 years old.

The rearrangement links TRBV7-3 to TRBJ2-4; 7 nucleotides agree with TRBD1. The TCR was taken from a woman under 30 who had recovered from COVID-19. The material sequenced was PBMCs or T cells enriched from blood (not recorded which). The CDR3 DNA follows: TGTGCCAGCAGCTCCAACAGGGGTCCAAACATTCAGTACTTC. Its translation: CASSSNRGPNIQYF.